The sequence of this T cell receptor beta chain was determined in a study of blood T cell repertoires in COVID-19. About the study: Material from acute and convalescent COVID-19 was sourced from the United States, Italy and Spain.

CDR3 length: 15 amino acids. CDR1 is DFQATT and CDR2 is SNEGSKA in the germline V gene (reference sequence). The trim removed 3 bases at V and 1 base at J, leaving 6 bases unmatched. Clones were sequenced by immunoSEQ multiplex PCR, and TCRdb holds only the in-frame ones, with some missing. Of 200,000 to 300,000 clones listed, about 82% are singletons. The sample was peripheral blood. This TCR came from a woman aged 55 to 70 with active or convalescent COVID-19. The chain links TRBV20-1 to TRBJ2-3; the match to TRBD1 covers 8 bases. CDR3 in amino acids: CSASFSGGRTDTQYF. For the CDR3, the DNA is TGCAGTGCTAGTTTTTCAGGGGGCCGCACAGATACGCAGTATTTT.